Reported below is one TCR beta chain. The sample belongs to a study of blood T cell repertoires in COVID-19. On the study more broadly: COVID-19 samples collected from the United States, Italy and Spain covered acute and convalescent phases.

Generated by immunoSEQ multiplex PCR, the TCRdb table keeps only in-frame clones and is missing some. The table records a few hundred thousand clones, about 89% of them present only once. The ends were cut back, 1 base at V and 14 bases at J, with 15 bases in the middle. The CDR3 covers 13 residues. Germline values: CDR1 KGHSH, CDR2 LQKENI. This study enrolled people aged roughly 18 to 100 from about two dozen US geographic areas. Self-reported history from a screening survey and questionnaire set each donor's cohort. The sample taken for sequencing was PBMCs or T cells enriched from blood (not recorded which). The chain recombines TRBV18 with TRBJ2-1; TRBD2 might be the D (5 bases). The receptor was isolated from a man between 40 and 49 years old who had recovered from COVID-19. In DNA form, the CDR3 reads TGTGCCAGCTCACCACAAAACCGGGAACCGGAGTTCTTC. Translation gives CASSPQNREPEFF.